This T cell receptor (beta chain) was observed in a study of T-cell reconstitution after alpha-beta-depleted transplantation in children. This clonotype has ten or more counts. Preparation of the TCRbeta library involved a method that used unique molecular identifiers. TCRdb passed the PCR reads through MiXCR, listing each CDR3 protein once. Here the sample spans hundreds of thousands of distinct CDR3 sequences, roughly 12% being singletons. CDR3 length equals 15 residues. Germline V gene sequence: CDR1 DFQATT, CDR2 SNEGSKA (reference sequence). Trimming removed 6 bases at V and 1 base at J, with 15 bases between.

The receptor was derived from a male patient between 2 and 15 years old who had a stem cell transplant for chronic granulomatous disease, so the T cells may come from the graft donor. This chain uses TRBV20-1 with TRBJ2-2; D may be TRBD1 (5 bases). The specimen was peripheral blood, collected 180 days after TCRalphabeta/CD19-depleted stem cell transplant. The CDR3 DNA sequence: TGCAGTGCCGCCAGGGCAGGCATGAACACCGGGGAGCTGTTTTTT. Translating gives CSAARAGMNTGELFF.